This is a list of T cell receptor beta chains from one sample in a study of OX40 agonist ivuxolimab in advanced cancers. TCRdb's table, derived via immunoSEQ multiplex PCR, lists solely in-frame clones and lacks some. This table holds tens of thousands of clones, about nine tenths found once. Sequenced material: CD4+ or CD8+ T cells sorted from blood, taken in a trial of the OX40 agonist ivuxolimab. Receptors originate from an adult with an advanced solid tumor such as melanoma, head and neck, liver or kidney cancer. Both conserved end residues are part of each CDR3.

TRBV11-2,CASSLDSYNEQFF
TRBV19,CASNVAGGNTGELFF
TRBV6-1,CASSDLGSGNTIYF
TRBV2,CASTGYGYTF
TRBV27,CASSEGAYGSYEQYF
TRBV5-1,CASSGTGAPGEKLFF
TRBV29-1,CSVEGGVSYEQYF
TRBV28,CASSPYYEQYF
TRBV6-5,CASSYSEGEHYNEQFF
TRBV11-2,CASSWGEQFYGYTF
TRBV7-3,CASSFMVFSQPQHF
TRBV27,CASSSGQGYGYTF
TRBV30,CAWDLPGVEQYF
TRBV5-1,CASTGQGVEQYF
TRBV6-5,CASSYGTETQYF
TRBV4-3,CASSQTLQVTYEQYF
TRBV28,CASSLLAGDIDEQYF
TRBV5-5,CASSLVGQGYNEQFF
TRBV6-5,CASSSPLLGTGELFF
TRBV10-3,CAIRGTDNTGELFF
TRBV4-1,CASSQEGYSQETQYF
TRBV29-1,CSVAPGLAGAYEQYF
TRBV10-2,CASSEFGSAPTYEQYF
TRBV27,CASRPGAVDYNQPQHF
TRBV7-9,CASSFRENTEAFF
TRBV29-1,CSVAAGASTDTQYF
TRBV5-1,CASSLEQGDEKLFF
TRBV6-5,CASSFSTGGHEQYF
TRBV28,CASSPAASYEQYF
TRBV2,CASRGYEQYF
TRBV28,CASSTSGRALGDTQYF
TRBV27,CASSLSGGSTDTQYF
TRBV7-3,CASSLSEDREYNEQFF